One and the same sample provided the 15 T cell receptor beta chains below, sequenced in a study of graft-versus-host responses after intestinal transplantation. The protocol was immunoSEQ multiplex PCR, while the TCRdb copy is restricted to in-frame clones and leaves out a portion. This table holds roughly 120,000 clones, just over 90% found once. Their antigen targets remain unknown. Here the sequenced sample was unstimulated CD8+ T cells sorted from spleen or lymph node cells, taken before intestinal transplant. The receptors originated from a human donor who received an intestinal transplant.

The rearrangement joins TRBV7-9 to TRBJ1-1, with 7 bases lining up with TRBD1. The CDR3 has 16 amino acids. With V trimmed by 5 bases and J by 0 bases, 9 bases remained unmatched. Germline V gives CDR1 SEHNR, CDR2 FQNEAQ (reference sequence). CDR3 sequence: CASSRIAGTVNTEAFF. The CDR3 DNA reads as TGTGCCAGCAGCCGGATTGCCGGGACAGTGAACACTGAAGCTTTCTTT.

The chain carries TRBV7-9 and TRBJ2-1, with TRBD1 matching 7 bases. The CDR3 extends over 15 amino acids. Germline V gives CDR1 SEHNR, CDR2 FQNEAQ (reference sequence). Germline trimming cut 3 bases from V and 0 bases from J; bases unmatched to any gene: 2. The DNA of the CDR3 is TGTGCCAGCAGCTTCAACAGGGGCTCCTACAATGAGCAGTTCTTC. Translated, it gives CASSFNRGSYNEQFF.

The chain employs TRBV15 and TRBJ1-2, with D hard to call. The CDR3 has 12 residues. Trimming took off 3 bases at V and 8 bases at J, with 10 bases between the two ends. From germline, CDR1 is LNHNV and CDR2 YYDKDF (reference sequence). CDR3 nucleotide sequence: TGTGCCACCAGCAGGATAGCGGGGGGCTACACCTTC. Its translation is CATSRIAGGYTF.

The V gene is TRBV6-5, the J gene TRBJ2-5; 7 bases line up with TRBD2. Germline CDR1 is MNHEY and CDR2 is SVGAGI. With V trimmed by 6 bases and J by 5 bases, 12 bases remained unmatched. There are 15 residues in the CDR3. The chain's CDR3 is CASSQGVAAGETQYF. The CDR3 region has the DNA TGTGCCAGCAGCCAGGGCGTGGCAGCGGGGGAGACCCAGTACTTC.

This clone was seen only once. Sequence at one end of the junction differs from germline and may be a read error. V is TRBV5-4 and J is TRBJ1-2; tentatively, D is TRBD1 (6 bases). The CDR3 is 14 amino acids. Germline assignment: CDR1 SGHNT and CDR2 YYREEE (reference sequence). CDR3 in DNA: TGTGCCGGCAGCTCCTGGGGGCAGGCCGGCGGCTACACCTTC. Its protein product is CAGSSWGQAGGYTF.

This sequence joins TRBV7-6 and TRBJ2-7; 10 positions agree with TRBD1. Germline loops: CDR1 SGHVS, CDR2 FNYEAQ. The trim removed 4 bases at V and 2 bases at J, leaving 5 bases unmatched. CDR3 length: 15 amino acids. In nucleotides, the CDR3 is TGTGCCAGCAGCTCGGACAGGGGGTCACCCTACGAGCAGTACTTC. This gives the protein CASSSDRGSPYEQYF.

This clone is a singleton in its sample. The chain couples TRBV4-1 to TRBJ2-2; 8 bases line up with TRBD1. Germline lookup yields CDR1 MGHRA and CDR2 YSYEKL. With V trimmed by 6 bases and J by 6 bases, 9 bases remained unmatched. The CDR3 consists of 15 residues. Here the CDR3 reads CASSFQGAGPGELFF. The CDR3 DNA sequence: TGCGCCAGCAGTTTCCAGGGGGCCGGACCCGGGGAGCTGTTTTTT.

The chain uses TRBV19 and TRBJ1-5, with unresolved D. Germline-derived CDR1 and CDR2 are LNHDA and SQIVND (reference sequence). V was pared by 4 bases and J by 7 bases, with 14 bases between. There are 14 residues in the CDR3. CDR3 region: CASSKRSASQPQHF. The CDR3 bases are TGTGCCAGTAGTAAAAGGTCGGCGAGCCAGCCCCAGCATTTT.

The chain links TRBV20-1 to TRBJ1-1, with D hard to call. This CDR3 is 11 amino acids long. V was shortened by 3 bases and J by 4 bases, with 6 bases between the two germline ends. Germline CDR1 is DFQATT and CDR2 is SNEGSKA (reference sequence). This chain's CDR3 is CSARVVTEAFF. CDR3 DNA sequence: TGCAGTGCTAGGGTTGTCACTGAAGCTTTCTTT.

The chain combines TRBV27 with TRBJ2-3; weak D call: TRBD1 (6 bases). CDR1 is MNHEY and CDR2 is SMNVEV in the germline V gene (reference sequence). This CDR3 has 15 residues. The V and J ends lost 4 bases and 10 bases respectively, with 21 bases between them. In DNA, the CDR3 is TGTGCCAGCAGTTCCTTTAGCCCCTTTAGGGGGTCGCAGTATTTT. Its translation: CASSSFSPFRGSQYF.

The rearrangement uses TRBV4-1 and TRBJ2-3; 10 bases are shared with TRBD2. Germline loops: CDR1 MGHRA, CDR2 YSYEKL. The CDR3 totals 17 residues. J gave up 4 bases and V 1 base, and 8 bases lay outside the gene matches. CDR3 nucleotide sequence: TGCGCCAGCAGCCAAGGGGGAGGAGCGGGAGGGCCAGATACGCAGTATTTT. It codes for CASSQGGGAGGPDTQYF.

This clone was recorded a few times. This chain links TRBV4-1 with TRBJ1-2; TRBD1 might be the D (5 bases). This CDR3 contains 14 residues. V lost 0 bases, J lost 5 bases, and 10 bases lay in between. The germline V gene has CDR1 MGHRA and CDR2 YSYEKL. The CDR3 DNA reads as TGCGCCAGCAGCCAAGATCGAACAGGTTATGGCTACACCTTC. It translates to CASSQDRTGYGYTF.

V usage is TRBV5-1 and J usage is TRBJ2-1, with D possibly being TRBD2 (6 bases). Germline V gene lookup returns CDR1 SGHRS and CDR2 YFSETQ. There are 16 residues in the CDR3. Deletions cut 1 base from V and 9 bases from J, with 20 bases between. The CDR3 region has the DNA TGCGCCAGCAGCTTGCGAACTCAGACTAGGGCCGGTGAGCAGTTCTTC. Translation: CASSLRTQTRAGEQFF.

As regards this clone: The same CDR3 can be traced to other DNA sequences in this sample. This chain's CDR3 is CASKPQGARSNQPQHF. The DNA of the CDR3 is TGTGCCAGCAAACCTCAGGGGGCGAGGAGCAATCAGCCCCAGCATTTT. The rearrangement joins TRBV19 to TRBJ1-5; 8 nucleotides agree with TRBD1. V lost 9 bases and J lost 1; bases outside the gene matches: 11. The CDR3 sequence is 16 residues long. CDR1 and CDR2 from the germline V gene are LNHDA and SQIVND (reference sequence).

The chain has TRBV6-5 and TRBJ1-1, with unresolved D. This CDR3 is 13 amino acids long. CDR1 and CDR2 (germline): MNHEY, SVGAGI. V was clipped by 0 bases and J by 4 bases, with 6 bases between them. The CDR3 reads CASSYSDTTEAFF. The CDR3 DNA follows: TGTGCCAGCAGTTACTCCGACACCACTGAAGCTTTCTTT.